These 17 T cell receptor beta chains were sequenced from one sample in a study of radiotherapy plus CTLA-4 blockade in lung cancer. Repertoires were generated with immunoSEQ multiplex PCR, while TCRdb's copy carries only in-frame clones and drops some. The table has roughly 66,000 clones, around 81% seen once. The sample in question was peripheral blood, obtained from a patient treated with radiotherapy plus ipilimumab. The receptor source for this set is a human donor with non-small cell lung cancer who had a partial response to radiotherapy plus ipilimumab.

V is TRBV29-1 and J is TRBJ2-5, with D possibly TRBD1 on 6 matching bases. The germline gives CDR1 SQVTM, CDR2 ANQGSEA. The CDR3 covers 15 residues. Trimming shortened V by 6 bases and J by 0 bases, and 17 bases separated the two germline ends. The CDR3 DNA reads as TGCAGCGTCCGGGACAAATCTGCGTACCAAGAGACCCAGTACTTC. The encoded protein is CSVRDKSAYQETQYF.

The chain is built from TRBV25-1 and TRBJ2-1; 7 bases align to TRBD1. CDR3 length: 14 residues. CDR1 and CDR2 (germline): MGHDK, SYGVNS. Trimming took 4 bases from V and 5 from J; bases not matched to a gene: 5. As DNA, the CDR3 is TGTGCCAGCAGTGGACAGGGTTCCCACAATGAGCAGTTCTTC. The encoded protein is CASSGQGSHNEQFF.

The chain joins TRBV7-9 to TRBJ2-2, with TRBD1 identical over 7 bases. Germline V gives CDR1 SEHNR, CDR2 FQNEAQ (reference sequence). With 8 bases clipped from V and 6 bases from J, the junction kept 6 bases outside the gene matches. The CDR3 sequence is 13 residues long. Here the CDR3 reads CASEGARAGELFF. Written as DNA, the CDR3 is TGTGCCAGCGAGGGGGCTCGGGCCGGGGAGCTGTTTTTT.

The chain carries TRBV6-6 and TRBJ2-1; 11 bases are a match to TRBD2. J lost 7 bases, V lost 5 bases, and 7 bases had no gene match. The CDR3 is made up of 15 amino acids. Per the germline V gene, CDR1 is MNHNY and CDR2 is SVGAGI (reference sequence). CDR3 in DNA: TGTGCCAGCAGTCAACTAGCGGGAGCGGAAAATGAGCAGTTCTTC. Translated, it gives CASSQLAGAENEQFF.

This chain uses TRBV4-1 with TRBJ2-1; a weak D match, TRBD2 (6 bases). Trimming took off 0 bases at V and 9 bases at J, with 24 bases between the two ends. This CDR3 comprises 18 residues. Germline CDR1 MGHRA, CDR2 YSYEKL. Here the CDR3 reads CASSQDQLGLRRAREQFF. As DNA, the CDR3 is TGCGCCAGCAGCCAAGATCAATTGGGCCTTAGGAGGGCTCGTGAGCAGTTCTTC.

V is TRBV29-1 and J is TRBJ2-5, with D perhaps matching TRBD2 (5 bases). Trimming shortened V by 2 bases and J by 5 bases, and 18 bases separated the two germline ends. Germline values: CDR1 SQVTM, CDR2 ANQGSEA. This CDR3 spans 15 amino acids. The CDR3 reads CSVERGTPPMETQYF. CDR3 nucleotides: TGCAGCGTTGAACGGGGAACCCCTCCCATGGAGACCCAGTACTTC.

The genes are TRBV28 and TRBJ2-2; 13 bases agree with TRBD2. This CDR3 is built from 15 residues. Germline loops: CDR1 MDHEN, CDR2 SYDVKM. V was pared by 6 bases and J by 5 bases, with 3 bases of the junction left unmatched. The CDR3 here is CASSRTSGRTGELFF. The CDR3 bases are TGTGCCAGCAGCCGGACTAGCGGGAGAACCGGGGAGCTGTTTTTT.

This clone was detected once. This chain joins TRBV6-5 and TRBJ1-5, with D possibly matching TRBD1 (6 bases). Germline V gene data show CDR1 as MNHEY and CDR2 as SVGAGI. The CDR3 totals 14 residues. The V and J ends lost 2 bases and 5 bases respectively, with 10 bases between them. CDR3 loop: CASSYIQGHQPQHF. The CDR3 DNA sequence: TGTGCCAGCAGTTACATCCAGGGGCATCAGCCCCAGCATTTT.

The chain joins TRBV29-1 to TRBJ1-2, with 12 nucleotides matching TRBD1. Germline assignment: CDR1 SQVTM and CDR2 ANQGSEA. The CDR3 has 15 amino acids. V trimming: 4 bases; J trimming: 4 bases; junction bases outside the gene matches: 7. Here the CDR3 reads CSVGGTGGGSYGYTF. The CDR3 region has the DNA TGCAGCGTTGGAGGGACAGGGGGCGGGAGCTATGGCTACACCTTC.

The count of this clone is one. The chain links TRBV2 to TRBJ2-1, with TRBD2 matching 12 bases. The germline CDR1 and CDR2 sequences are SNHLY and FYNNEI. The CDR3 loop spans 16 amino acids. J lost 4 bases, V lost 5 bases, and 6 bases had no gene match. CDR3: CASSSSSGRGYNEQFF. For the CDR3, the DNA is TGTGCCAGCAGTTCTTCTAGCGGGAGGGGTTACAATGAGCAGTTCTTC.

The V gene is TRBV30, the J gene TRBJ2-2, with no clear D. V was clipped by 8 bases and J by 5 bases, with 18 bases between them. Per germline, CDR1 GTSNPN and CDR2 SVGIG (reference sequence). The length of the CDR3 is 14 residues. The CDR3 loop is CAASPATGTGELFF. The CDR3, as DNA: TGTGCCGCCTCACCCGCCACGGGTACCGGGGAGCTGTTTTTT. Drawing the rest from reference TRBV30 and TRBJ2-2, the complete variable domain is SQTIHQWPATLVQPVGSPLSLECTVEGTSNPNLYWYRQAAGRGLQLLFYSVGIGQISSEVPQNLSASRPQDRQFILSSKKLLLSDSGFYLCAASPATGTGELFFGEGSRLTVL.

The chain employs TRBV18 and TRBJ2-3; 11 bases are a match to TRBD1. J gave up 5 bases and V 3 bases, and 4 bases lay outside the gene matches. Per the germline V gene, CDR1 is KGHSH and CDR2 is LQKENI. The CDR3 length is 15 residues. The CDR3 is CASSPADRGRDTQYF. The CDR3 nucleotides read TGTGCCAGCTCACCTGCGGACAGGGGGCGAGATACGCAGTATTTT.

The V gene is TRBV5-5, the J gene TRBJ1-5; D is ambiguous. The germline V and J ends were trimmed by 1 base and 5 bases, with 10 bases remaining between them. Germline V lookup: CDR1 SGHKS, CDR2 YYEKEE (reference sequence). This CDR3 region has 14 residues. This CDR3 reads CASSLLQEDQPQHF. The CDR3 DNA is TGTGCCAGCAGCTTGCTGCAGGAGGATCAGCCCCAGCATTTT. The full variable domain, its missing parts supplied by reference TRBV5-5 and TRBJ1-5, is DAGVTQSPTHLIKTRGQQVTLRCSPISGHKSVSWYQQVLGQGPQFIFQYYEKEERGRGNFPDRFSARQFPNYSSELNVNALLLGDSALYLCASSLLQEDQPQHFGDGTRLSIL.

The rearrangement links TRBV7-9 to TRBJ2-5, with D possibly TRBD2 on 5 matching bases. Trimming took 1 base from V and 5 from J, leaving 11 bases between them. The CDR3 contains 14 residues. Germline V gene lookup returns CDR1 SEHNR and CDR2 FQNEAQ (reference sequence). CDR3 amino acids: CASSLGLGAETQYF. The CDR3 region has the DNA TGTGCCAGCAGCTTAGGTTTGGGAGCGGAGACCCAGTACTTC.

The chain recombines TRBV6-5 with TRBJ2-7; 12 bases are shared with TRBD2. The germline V gene has CDR1 MNHEY and CDR2 SVGAGI. V shed 0 bases, J shed 7 bases, and the junction held 4 bases outside the gene matches. The CDR3 runs 15 residues. Written as DNA, the CDR3 is TGTGCCAGCAGTTACTCATCTAGCGGGAGGGGAGAGCAGTACTTC. Encoded protein: CASSYSSSGRGEQYF.

Concerning this clone itself: An end of the junction does not agree with germline; a read error may underlie this. The chain links TRBV28 to TRBJ2-7, with TRBD2 matching over 11 bases. CDR1 and CDR2 (germline): MDHEN, SYDVKM. The CDR3 runs to 12 residues. This chain's CDR3 is CASSPRLAGPRF. The CDR3, as DNA: TGTGCCAGCAGTCCCAGACTAGCGGGGCCAAGGTTC.

This chain joins TRBV5-1 and TRBJ2-1; TRBD2 aligns across 9 bases. This CDR3 contains 17 residues. Looked up from germline, CDR1 is SGHRS and CDR2 is YFSETQ. The V segment lost 3 bases and the J segment 0 bases; nucleotides outside the gene matches: 7. CDR3 bases: TGCGCCAGCAGCTCTGGGGGCGGGAGGGGCTCCTACAATGAGCAGTTCTTC. This encodes CASSSGGGRGSYNEQFF.